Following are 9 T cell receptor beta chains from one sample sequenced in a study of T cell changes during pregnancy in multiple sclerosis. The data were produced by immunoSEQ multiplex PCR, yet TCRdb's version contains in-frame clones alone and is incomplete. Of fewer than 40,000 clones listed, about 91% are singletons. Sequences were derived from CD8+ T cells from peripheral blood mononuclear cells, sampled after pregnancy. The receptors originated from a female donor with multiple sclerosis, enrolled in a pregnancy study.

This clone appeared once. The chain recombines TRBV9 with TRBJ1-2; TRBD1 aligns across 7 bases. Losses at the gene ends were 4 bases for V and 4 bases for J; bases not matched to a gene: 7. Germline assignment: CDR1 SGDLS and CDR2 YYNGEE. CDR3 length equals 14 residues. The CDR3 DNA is TGTGCCAGCAGCTCCAGACAGGGTGGCTATGGCTACACCTTC. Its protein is CASSSRQGGYGYTF.

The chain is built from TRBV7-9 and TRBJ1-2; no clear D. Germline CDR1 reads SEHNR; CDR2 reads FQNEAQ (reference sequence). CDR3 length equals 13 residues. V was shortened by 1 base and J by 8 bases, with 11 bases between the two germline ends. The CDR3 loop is CASSLGTVEGYTF. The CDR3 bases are TGTGCCAGCAGCTTAGGGACTGTAGAGGGCTACACCTTC. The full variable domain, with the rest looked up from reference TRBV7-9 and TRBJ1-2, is DTGVSQNPRHKITKRGQNVTFRCDPISEHNRLYWYRQTLGQGPEFLTYFQNEAQLEKSRLLSDRFSAERPKGSFSTLEIQRTEQGDSAMYLCASSLGTVEGYTFGSGTRLTVV.

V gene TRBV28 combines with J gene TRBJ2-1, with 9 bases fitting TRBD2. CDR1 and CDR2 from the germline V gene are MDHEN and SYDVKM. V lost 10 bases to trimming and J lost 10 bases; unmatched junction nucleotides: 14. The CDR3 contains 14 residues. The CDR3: CATSPGSGSWEQFF. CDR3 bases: TGTGCCACCTCCCCGGGTAGCGGGAGTTGGGAGCAGTTCTTC. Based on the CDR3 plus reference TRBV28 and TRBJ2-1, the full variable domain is DVKVTQSSRYLVKRTGEKVFLECVQDMDHENMFWYRQDPGLGLRLIYFSYDVKMKEKGDIPEGYSVSREKKERFSLILESASTNQTSMYLCATSPGSGSWEQFFGPGTRLTVL.

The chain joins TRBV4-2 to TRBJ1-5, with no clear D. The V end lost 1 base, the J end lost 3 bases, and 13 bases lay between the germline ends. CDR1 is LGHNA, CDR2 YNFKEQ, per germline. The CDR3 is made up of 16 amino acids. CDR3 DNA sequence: TGTGCCAGCAGCCAAGGACCTAGTTCGCCCAATCAGCCCCAGCATTTT. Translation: CASSQGPSSPNQPQHF.

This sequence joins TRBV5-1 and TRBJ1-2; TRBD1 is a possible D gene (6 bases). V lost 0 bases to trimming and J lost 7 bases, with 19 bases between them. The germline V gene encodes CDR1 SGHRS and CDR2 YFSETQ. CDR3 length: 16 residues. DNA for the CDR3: TGCGCCAGCAGCTTGGAGGGGGGGGCTTATATCAGTGGCTACACCTTC. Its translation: CASSLEGGAYISGYTF.

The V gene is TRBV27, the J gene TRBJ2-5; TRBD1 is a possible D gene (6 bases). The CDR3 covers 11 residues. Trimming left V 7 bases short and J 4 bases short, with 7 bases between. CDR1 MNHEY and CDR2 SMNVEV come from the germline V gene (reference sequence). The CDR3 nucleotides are TGTGCCAGCATCAGGGGAGAGACCCAGTACTTC. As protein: CASIRGETQYF.

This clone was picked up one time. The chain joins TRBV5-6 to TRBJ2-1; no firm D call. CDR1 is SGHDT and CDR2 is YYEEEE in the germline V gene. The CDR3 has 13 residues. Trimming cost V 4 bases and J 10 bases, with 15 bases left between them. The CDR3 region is CASSDHPRGEQFF. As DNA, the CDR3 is TGTGCCAGCAGCGACCACCCTAGAGGCGAGCAGTTCTTC.

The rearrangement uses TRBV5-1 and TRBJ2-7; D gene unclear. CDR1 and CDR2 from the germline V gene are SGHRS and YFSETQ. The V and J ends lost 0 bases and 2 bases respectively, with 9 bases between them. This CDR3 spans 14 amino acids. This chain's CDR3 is CASSLDSLAYEQYF. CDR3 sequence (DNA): TGCGCCAGCAGCTTGGATAGCCTTGCCTACGAGCAGTACTTC.

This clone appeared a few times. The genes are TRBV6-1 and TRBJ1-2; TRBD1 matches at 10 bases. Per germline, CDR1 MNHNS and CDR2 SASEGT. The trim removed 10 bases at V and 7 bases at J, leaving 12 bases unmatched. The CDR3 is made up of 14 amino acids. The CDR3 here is CATHPGTGVGGYTF. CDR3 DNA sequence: TGTGCCACCCACCCCGGGACAGGGGTGGGTGGCTACACCTTC.